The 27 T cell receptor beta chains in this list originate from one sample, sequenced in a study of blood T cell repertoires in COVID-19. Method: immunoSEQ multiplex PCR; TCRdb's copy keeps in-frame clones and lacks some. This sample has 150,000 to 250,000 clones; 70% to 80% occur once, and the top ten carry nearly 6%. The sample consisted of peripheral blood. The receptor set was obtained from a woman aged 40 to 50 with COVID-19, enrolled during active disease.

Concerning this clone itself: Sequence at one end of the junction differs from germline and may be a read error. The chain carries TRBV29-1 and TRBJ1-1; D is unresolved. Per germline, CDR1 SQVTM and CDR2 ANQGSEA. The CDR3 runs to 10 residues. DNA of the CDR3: TGCAGCGTTGAAGGAGGCGGGTTCCCGTTT. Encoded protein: CSVEGGGFPF.

The CDR3 DNA is TGTGCCAGCAGTTACATGCAGGGGGTGGTAACCGGGGAGCTGTTTTTT. Protein: CASSYMQGVVTGELFF. The chain employs TRBV6-6 and TRBJ2-2; 7 nucleotides align to TRBD1. V lost 2 bases to trimming and J lost 5 bases; unmatched junction nucleotides: 8. This CDR3 contains 16 residues. CDR1 is MNHNY and CDR2 is SVGAGI in the germline V gene (reference sequence).

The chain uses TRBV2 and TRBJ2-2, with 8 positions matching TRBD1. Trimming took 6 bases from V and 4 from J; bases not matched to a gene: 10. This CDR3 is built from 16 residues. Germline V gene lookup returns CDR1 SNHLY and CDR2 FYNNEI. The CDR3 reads CASRNQGAASTGELFF. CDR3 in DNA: TGTGCCAGCAGGAACCAGGGGGCGGCTAGCACCGGGGAGCTGTTTTTT.

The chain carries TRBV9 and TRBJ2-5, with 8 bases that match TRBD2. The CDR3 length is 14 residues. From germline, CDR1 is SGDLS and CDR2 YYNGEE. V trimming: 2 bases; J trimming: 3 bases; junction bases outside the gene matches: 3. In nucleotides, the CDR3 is TGTGCCAGCAGCGTTGGACTAGCCAAAGAGACCCAGTACTTC. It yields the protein CASSVGLAKETQYF.

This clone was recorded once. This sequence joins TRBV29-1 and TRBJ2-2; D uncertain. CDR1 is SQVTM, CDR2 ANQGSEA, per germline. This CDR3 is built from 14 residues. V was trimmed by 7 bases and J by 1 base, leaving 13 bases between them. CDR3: CSGDPGRNTGELFF. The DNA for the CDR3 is TGCAGCGGTGACCCGGGTCGGAACACCGGGGAGCTGTTTTTT.

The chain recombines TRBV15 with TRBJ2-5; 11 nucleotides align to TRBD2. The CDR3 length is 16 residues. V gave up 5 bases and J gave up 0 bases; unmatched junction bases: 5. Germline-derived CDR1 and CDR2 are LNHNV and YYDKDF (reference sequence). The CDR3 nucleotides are TGTGCCACCAGCCACGGGACTAGCGGCAACCAAGAGACCCAGTACTTC. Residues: CATSHGTSGNQETQYF.

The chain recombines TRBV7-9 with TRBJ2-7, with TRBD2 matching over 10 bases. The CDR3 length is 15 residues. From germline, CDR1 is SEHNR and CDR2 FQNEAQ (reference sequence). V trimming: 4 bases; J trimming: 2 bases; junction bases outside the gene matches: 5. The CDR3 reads CASSSQREGPYEQYF. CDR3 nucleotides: TGTGCCAGCAGCTCTCAGCGGGAGGGGCCCTACGAGCAGTACTTC.

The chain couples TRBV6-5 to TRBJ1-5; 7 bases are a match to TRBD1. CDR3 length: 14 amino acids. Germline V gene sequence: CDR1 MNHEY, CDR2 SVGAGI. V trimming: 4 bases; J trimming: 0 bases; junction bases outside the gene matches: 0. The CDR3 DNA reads TGTGCCAGCAGTTGGACAGGTAGCAATCAGCCCCAGCATTTT. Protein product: CASSWTGSNQPQHF.

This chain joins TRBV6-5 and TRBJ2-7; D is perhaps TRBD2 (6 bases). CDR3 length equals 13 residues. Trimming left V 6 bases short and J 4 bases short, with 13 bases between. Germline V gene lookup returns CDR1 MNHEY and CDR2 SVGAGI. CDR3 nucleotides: TGTGCCAGCAGCCGATCGGACTATTACGAGCAGTACTTC. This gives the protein CASSRSDYYEQYF.

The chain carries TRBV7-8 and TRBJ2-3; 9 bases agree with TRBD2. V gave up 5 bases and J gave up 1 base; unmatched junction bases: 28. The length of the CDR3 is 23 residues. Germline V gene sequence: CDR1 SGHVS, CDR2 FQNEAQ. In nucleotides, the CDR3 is TGTGCCAGCAGCCGAAGCTTAGCGCTGTGGAGGATGGCTAGCGGGAACCGCACAGATACGCAGTATTTT. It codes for CASSRSLALWRMASGNRTDTQYF.

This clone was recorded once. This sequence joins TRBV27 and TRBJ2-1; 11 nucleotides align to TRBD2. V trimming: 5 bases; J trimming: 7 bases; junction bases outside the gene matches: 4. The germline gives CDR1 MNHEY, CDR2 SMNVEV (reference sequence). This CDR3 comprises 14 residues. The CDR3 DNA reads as TGTGCCAGCAGTCATCGGACTAGCGGGAATGAGCAGTTCTTC. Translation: CASSHRTSGNEQFF.

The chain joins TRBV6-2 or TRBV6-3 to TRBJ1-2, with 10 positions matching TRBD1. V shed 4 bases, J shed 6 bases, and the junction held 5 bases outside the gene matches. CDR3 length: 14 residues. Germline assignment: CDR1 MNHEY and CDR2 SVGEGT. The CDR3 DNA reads TGTGCCAGCAGTTCCTTAGACAGGGGGCATGGCTACACCTTC. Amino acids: CASSSLDRGHGYTF.

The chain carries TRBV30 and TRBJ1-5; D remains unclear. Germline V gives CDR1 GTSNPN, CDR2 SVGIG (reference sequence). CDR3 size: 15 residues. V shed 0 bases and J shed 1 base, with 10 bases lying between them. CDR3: CAWSVIGRSNQPQHF. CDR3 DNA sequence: TGTGCCTGGAGTGTAATAGGGAGGAGCAATCAGCCCCAGCATTTT.

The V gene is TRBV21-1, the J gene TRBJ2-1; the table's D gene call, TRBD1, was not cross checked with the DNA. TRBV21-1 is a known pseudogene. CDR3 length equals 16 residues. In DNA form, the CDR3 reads TGTGCCAGCAGCAAAGGGCGACAGGGGGCCTACAATGAGCAGTTCTTC. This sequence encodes CASSKGRQGAYNEQFF.

The CDR3 spells CASRSATGGYGYTF. The CDR3 nucleotides are TGTGCCAGCAGGTCGGCGACAGGGGGATATGGCTACACCTTC. The chain employs TRBV7-8 and TRBJ1-2; 9 bases are a match to TRBD1. The CDR3 is 14 residues long. With 6 bases clipped from V and 5 bases from J, the junction kept 7 bases outside the gene matches. Per germline, CDR1 SGHVS and CDR2 FQNEAQ.

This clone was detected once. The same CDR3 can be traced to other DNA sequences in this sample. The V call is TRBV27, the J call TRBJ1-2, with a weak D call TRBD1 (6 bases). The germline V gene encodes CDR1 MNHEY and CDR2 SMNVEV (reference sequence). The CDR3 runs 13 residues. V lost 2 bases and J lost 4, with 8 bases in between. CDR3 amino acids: CASSLGRGYGYTF. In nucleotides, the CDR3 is TGTGCCAGCAGTTTAGGCAGGGGCTATGGCTACACCTTC.

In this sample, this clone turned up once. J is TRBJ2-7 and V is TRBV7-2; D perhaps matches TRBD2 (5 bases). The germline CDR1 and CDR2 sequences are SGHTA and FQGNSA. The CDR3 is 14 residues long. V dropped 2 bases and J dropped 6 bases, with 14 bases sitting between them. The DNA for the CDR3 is TGTGCCAGCAGCTTATCGAGGGTGGGTACCGAGCAGTACTTC. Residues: CASSLSRVGTEQYF.

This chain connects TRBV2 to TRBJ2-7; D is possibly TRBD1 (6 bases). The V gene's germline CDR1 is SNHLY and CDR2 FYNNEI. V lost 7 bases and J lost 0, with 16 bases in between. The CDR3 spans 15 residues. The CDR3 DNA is TGTGCCAGCACCGACTACAGGGAGAGCTCCTACGAGCAGTACTTC. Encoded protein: CASTDYRESSYEQYF.

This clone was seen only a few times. The CDR3 region has the DNA TGTGCCAGCAGTTGGGCCAGGGAGGACACTGAAGCTTTCTTT. Its translation: CASSWAREDTEAFF. The genes are TRBV6-5 and TRBJ1-1; tentatively, D is TRBD1 (5 bases). The CDR3 loop spans 14 amino acids. CDR1 and CDR2 (germline): MNHEY, SVGAGI. V was trimmed by 4 bases and J by 3 bases, leaving 12 bases between them.

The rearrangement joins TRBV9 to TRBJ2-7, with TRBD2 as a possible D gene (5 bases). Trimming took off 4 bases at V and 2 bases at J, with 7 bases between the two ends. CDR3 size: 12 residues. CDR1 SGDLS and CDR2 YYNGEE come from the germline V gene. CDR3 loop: CASSPGAYEQYF. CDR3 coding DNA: TGTGCCAGCAGCCCCGGGGCCTACGAGCAGTACTTC.

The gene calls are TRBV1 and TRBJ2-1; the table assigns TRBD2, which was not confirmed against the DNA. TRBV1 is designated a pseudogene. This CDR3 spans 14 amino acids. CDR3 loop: CTSSTSGRDDEQFF. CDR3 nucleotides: TGCACCAGCAGCACTAGCGGGAGGGATGATGAGCAGTTCTTC.

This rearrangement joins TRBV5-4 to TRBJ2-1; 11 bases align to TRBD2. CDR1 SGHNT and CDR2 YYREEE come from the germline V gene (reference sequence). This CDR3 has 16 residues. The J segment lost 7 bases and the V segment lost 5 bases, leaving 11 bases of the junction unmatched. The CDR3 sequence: CASRSRTSGRTNEQFF. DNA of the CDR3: TGTGCCAGCAGGTCCCGTACTAGCGGGAGAACGAATGAGCAGTTCTTC. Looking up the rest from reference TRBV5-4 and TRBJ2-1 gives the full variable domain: ETGVTQSPTHLIKTRGQQVTLRCSSQSGHNTVSWYQQALGQGPQFIFQYYREEENGRGNFPPRFSGLQFPNYSSELNVNALELDDSALYLCASRSRTSGRTNEQFFGPGTRLTVL.

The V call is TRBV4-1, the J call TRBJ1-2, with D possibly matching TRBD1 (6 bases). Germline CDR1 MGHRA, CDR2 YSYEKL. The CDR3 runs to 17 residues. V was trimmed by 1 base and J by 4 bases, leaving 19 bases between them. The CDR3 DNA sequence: TGCGCCAGCAGCCAAGTTGGTACAGGGCCACTTTTCTATGGCTACACCTTC. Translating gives CASSQVGTGPLFYGYTF.

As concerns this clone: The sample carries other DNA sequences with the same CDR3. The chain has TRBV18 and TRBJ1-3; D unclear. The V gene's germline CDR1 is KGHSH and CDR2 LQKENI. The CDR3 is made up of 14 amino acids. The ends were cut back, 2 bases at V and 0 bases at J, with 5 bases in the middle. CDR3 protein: CASSPGSSGNTIYF. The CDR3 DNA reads TGTGCCAGCTCACCAGGGAGCTCTGGAAACACCATATATTTT.

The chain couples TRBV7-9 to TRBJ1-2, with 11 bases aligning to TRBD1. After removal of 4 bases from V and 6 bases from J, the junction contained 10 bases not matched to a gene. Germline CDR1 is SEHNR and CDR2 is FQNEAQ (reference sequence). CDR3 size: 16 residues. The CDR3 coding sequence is TGTGCCAGCAGCTCCGCCGGGACAGGGGGTCTGAATGGCTACACCTTC. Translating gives CASSSAGTGGLNGYTF. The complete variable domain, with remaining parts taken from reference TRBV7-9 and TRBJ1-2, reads DTGVSQNPRHKITKRGQNVTFRCDPISEHNRLYWYRQTLGQGPEFLTYFQNEAQLEKSRLLSDRFSAERPKGSFSTLEIQRTEQGDSAMYLCASSSAGTGGLNGYTFGSGTRLTVV.

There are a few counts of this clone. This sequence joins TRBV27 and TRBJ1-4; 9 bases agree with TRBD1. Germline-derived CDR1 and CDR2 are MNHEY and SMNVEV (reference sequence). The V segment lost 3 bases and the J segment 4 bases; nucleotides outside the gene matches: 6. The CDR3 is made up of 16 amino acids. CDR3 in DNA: TGTGCCAGCAGTTTCGGACAGGGGAGATTTAATGAAAAACTGTTTTTT. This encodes CASSFGQGRFNEKLFF.

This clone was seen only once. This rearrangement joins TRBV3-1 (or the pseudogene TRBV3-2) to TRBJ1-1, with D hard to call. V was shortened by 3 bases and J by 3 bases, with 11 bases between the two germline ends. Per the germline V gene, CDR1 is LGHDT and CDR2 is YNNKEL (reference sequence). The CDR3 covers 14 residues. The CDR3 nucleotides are TGTGCCAGCAGCCAGGCTTTCCGGGACACTGAAGCTTTCTTT. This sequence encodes CASSQAFRDTEAFF.